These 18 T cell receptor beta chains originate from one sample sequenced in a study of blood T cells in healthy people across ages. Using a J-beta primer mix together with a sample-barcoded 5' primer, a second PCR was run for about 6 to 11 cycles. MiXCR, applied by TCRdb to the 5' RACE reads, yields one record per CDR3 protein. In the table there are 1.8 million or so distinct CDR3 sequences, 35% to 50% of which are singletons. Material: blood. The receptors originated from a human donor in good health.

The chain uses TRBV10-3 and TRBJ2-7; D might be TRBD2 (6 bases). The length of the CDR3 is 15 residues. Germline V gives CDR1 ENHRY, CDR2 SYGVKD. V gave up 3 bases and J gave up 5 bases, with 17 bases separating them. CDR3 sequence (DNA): TGTGCCATCAGTGATAGGAGGGCAGGAGAAGACGAGCAGTACTTC. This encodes CAISDRRAGEDEQYF.

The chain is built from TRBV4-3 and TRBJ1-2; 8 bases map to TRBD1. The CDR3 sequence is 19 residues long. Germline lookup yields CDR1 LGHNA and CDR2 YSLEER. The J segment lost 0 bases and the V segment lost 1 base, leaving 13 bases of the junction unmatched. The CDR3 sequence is CASSQAFETGEKANYGYTF. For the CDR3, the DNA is TGCGCCAGCAGCCAAGCTTTCGAGACAGGGGAAAAGGCTAACTATGGCTACACCTTC.

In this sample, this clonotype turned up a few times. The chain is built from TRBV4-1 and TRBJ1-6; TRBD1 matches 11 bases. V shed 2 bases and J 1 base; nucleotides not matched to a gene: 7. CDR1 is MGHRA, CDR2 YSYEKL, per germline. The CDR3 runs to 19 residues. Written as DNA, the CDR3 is TGCGCCAGCAGCCAAACCGGGACAGGGGGAAGTTCCTATAATTCACCCCTCCACTTT. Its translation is CASSQTGTGGSSYNSPLHF.

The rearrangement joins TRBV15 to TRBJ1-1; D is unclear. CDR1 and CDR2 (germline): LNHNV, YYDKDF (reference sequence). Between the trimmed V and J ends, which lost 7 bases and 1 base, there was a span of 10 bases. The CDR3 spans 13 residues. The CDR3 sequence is CATIRRGNTEAFF. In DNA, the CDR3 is TGTGCCACCATCCGCCGGGGGAACACTGAAGCTTTCTTT.

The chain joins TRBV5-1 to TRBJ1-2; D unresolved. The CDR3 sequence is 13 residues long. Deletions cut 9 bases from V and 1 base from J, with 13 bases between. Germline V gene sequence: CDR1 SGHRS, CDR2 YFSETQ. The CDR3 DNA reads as TGCGCCACCTCGGACGGCTTTAACTATGGCTACACCTTC. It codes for CATSDGFNYGYTF.

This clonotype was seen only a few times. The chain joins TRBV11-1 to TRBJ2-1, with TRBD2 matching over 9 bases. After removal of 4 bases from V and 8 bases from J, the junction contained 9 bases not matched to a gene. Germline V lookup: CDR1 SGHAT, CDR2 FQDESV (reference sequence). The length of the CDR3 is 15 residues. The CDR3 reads CASSWTSEGGDEQFF. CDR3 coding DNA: TGTGCCAGCAGCTGGACTAGCGAGGGGGGGGATGAGCAGTTCTTC.

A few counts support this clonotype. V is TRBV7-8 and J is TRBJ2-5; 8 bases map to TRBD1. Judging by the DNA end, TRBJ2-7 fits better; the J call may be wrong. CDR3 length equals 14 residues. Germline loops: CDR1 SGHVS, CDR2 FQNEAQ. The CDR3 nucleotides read TGTGCCAGCAGCACCTCGACAGGGGTCCACGAGCAGTACTTC. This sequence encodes CASSTSTGVHEQYF.

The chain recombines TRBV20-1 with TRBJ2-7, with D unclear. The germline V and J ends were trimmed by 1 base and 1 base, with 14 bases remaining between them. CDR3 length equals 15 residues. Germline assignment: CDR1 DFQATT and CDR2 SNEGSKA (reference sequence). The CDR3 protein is CSARVGSISSYEQYF. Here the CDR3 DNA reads TGCAGTGCTAGAGTAGGGTCGATCAGTTCCTACGAGCAGTACTTC.

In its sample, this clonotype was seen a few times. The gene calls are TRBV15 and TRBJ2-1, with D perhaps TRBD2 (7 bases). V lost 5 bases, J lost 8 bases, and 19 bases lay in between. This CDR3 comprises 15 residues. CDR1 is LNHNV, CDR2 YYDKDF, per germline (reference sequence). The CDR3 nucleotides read TGTGCCACCAGCCTGGGGGGGGCGACTCACCATGAGCAGTTCTTC. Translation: CATSLGGATHHEQFF.

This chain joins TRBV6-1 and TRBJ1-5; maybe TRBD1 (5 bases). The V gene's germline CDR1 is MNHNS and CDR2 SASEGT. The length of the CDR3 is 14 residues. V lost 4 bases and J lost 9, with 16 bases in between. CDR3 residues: CASSAGRSRWPQHF. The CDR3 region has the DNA TGTGCCAGCAGTGCGGGACGGTCCAGGTGGCCCCAGCATTTT.

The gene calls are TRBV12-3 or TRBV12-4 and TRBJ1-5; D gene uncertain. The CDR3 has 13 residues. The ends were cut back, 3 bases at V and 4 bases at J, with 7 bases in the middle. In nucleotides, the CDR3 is TGTGCCAGCAGTTTGTCAGCAAATCAGCCCCAGCATTTT. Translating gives CASSLSANQPQHF.

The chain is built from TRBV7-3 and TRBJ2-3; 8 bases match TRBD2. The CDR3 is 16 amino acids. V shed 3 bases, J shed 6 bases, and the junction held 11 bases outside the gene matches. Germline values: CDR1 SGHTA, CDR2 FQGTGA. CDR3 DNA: TGTGCCAGCAGCTTGGTGGGTAGCGGGGTTCCGGATACGCAGTATTTT. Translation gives CASSLVGSGVPDTQYF. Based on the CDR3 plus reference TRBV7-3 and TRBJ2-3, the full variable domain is GAGVSQTPSNKVTEKGKYVELRCDPISGHTALYWYRQSLGQGPEFLIYFQGTGAADDSGLPNDRFFAVRPEGSVSTLKIQRTERGDSAVYLCASSLVGSGVPDTQYFGPGTRLTVL.

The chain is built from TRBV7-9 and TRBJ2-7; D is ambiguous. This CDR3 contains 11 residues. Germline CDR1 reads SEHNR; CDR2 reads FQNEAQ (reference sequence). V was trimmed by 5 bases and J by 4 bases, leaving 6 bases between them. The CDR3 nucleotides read TGTGCCAGCAGCCCTTGGTACGAGCAGTACTTC. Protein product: CASSPWYEQYF.

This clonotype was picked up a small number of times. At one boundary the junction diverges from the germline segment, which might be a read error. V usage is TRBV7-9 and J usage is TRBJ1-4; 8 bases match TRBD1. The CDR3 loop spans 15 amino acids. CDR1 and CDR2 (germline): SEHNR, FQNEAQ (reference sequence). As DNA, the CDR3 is TGTGCTAGCAGCCGATCGGACAGGGAGTTGGAAAAACTGTTTTTT. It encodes CASSRSDRELEKLFF.

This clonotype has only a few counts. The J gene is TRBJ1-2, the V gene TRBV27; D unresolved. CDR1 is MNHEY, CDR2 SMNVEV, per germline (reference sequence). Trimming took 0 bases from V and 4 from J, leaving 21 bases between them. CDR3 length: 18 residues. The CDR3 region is CASSLSALGPHGGYGYTF. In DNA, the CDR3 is TGTGCCAGCAGTTTATCAGCTCTCGGCCCCCATGGAGGCTATGGCTACACCTTC.

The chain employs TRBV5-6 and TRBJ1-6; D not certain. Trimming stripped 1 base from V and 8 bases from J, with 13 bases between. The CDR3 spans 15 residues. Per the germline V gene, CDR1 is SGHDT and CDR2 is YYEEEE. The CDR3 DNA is TGTGCCAGCAGCTTGAGGGAGCGGACTTATTCACCCCTCCACTTT. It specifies CASSLRERTYSPLHF.

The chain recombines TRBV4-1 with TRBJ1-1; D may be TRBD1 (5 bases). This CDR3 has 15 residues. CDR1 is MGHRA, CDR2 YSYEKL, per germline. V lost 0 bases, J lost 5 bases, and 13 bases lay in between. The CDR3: CASSQDMGEWTEAFF. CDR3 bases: TGCGCCAGCAGCCAAGATATGGGGGAATGGACTGAAGCTTTCTTT.

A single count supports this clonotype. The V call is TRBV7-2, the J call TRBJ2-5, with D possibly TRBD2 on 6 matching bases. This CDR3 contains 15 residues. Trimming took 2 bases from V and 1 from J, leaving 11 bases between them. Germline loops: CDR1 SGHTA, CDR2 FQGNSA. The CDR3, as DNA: TGTGCCAGCAGCTTATGGGCGGGGACCCAAGAGACCCAGTACTTC. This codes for CASSLWAGTQETQYF.